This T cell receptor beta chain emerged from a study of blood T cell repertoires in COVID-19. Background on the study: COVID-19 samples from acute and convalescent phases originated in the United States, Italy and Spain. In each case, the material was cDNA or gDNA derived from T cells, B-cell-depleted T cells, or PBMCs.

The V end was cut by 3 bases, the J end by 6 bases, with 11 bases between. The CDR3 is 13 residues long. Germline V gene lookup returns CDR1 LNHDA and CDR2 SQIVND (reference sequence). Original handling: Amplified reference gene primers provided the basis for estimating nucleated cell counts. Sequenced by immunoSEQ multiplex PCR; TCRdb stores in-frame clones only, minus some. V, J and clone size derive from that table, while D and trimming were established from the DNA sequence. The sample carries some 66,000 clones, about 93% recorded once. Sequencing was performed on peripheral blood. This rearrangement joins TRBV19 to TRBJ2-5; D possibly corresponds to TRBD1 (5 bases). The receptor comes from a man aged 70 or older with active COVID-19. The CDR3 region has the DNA TGTGCCAGTAGTATTGGGGCAACGAAGACCCAGTACTTC. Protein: CASSIGATKTQYF.